A single sample gave rise to the 8 T cell receptor beta chains below, sequenced in a study of blood T cell repertoires in COVID-19. TCRdb keeps only in-frame clones here, not all; method: immunoSEQ multiplex PCR. This repertoire shows a few hundred thousand clones, around 87% found once; its top ten account for around 1.9%. The specimen was PBMCs or T cells enriched from blood (not recorded which). The receptors come from a man aged 35 to 55 in a cohort exposed to, infected with or recovered from COVID-19 (not recorded which).

A single count supports this clone. This chain uses TRBV5-6 with TRBJ1-5; 9 bases map to TRBD1. Germline CDR1 is SGHDT and CDR2 is YYEEEE. V was pared by 6 bases and J by 4 bases, with 8 bases of the junction left unmatched. There are 15 residues in the CDR3. This CDR3 reads CASTITGGENQPQHF. In nucleotides, the CDR3 is TGTGCCAGCACCATAACAGGGGGCGAGAATCAGCCCCAGCATTTT.

V and J are TRBV4-2 and TRBJ2-7; D remains unclear. Per germline, CDR1 LGHNA and CDR2 YNFKEQ. This CDR3 is 15 amino acids long. V lost 0 bases to trimming and J lost 0 bases, with 9 bases between them. CDR3 nucleotides: TGTGCCAGCAGCCAAGAGCAGACACACTCCTACGAGCAGTACTTC. This codes for CASSQEQTHSYEQYF.

The rearrangement uses TRBV2 and TRBJ2-5, with TRBD1 identical over 7 bases. The V segment lost 5 bases and the J segment 1 base; nucleotides outside the gene matches: 4. Germline values: CDR1 SNHLY, CDR2 FYNNEI. The CDR3 covers 14 residues. CDR3 region: CASSLGQAQETQYF. The CDR3 region has the DNA TGTGCCAGCAGTTTAGGACAGGCCCAAGAGACCCAGTACTTC.

V gene TRBV5-1 combines with J gene TRBJ2-7; TRBD1 matches 11 bases. Germline CDR1 and CDR2: SGHRS and YFSETQ. The length of the CDR3 is 12 residues. J was trimmed by 6 bases and V by 5 bases; bases with no gene match: 1. This CDR3 reads CASRDRGPEQYF. The CDR3 DNA is TGCGCCAGCAGGGACAGGGGGCCCGAGCAGTACTTC.

This chain links TRBV20-1 with TRBJ1-3; D is uncertain. The germline V gene encodes CDR1 DFQATT and CDR2 SNEGSKA (reference sequence). This CDR3 is built from 11 residues. Trimming removed 7 bases at V and 0 bases at J, with 4 bases between. CDR3 loop: CSVLSGNTIYF. The CDR3 DNA follows: TGCAGTGTCCTCTCTGGAAACACCATATATTTT.

V gene TRBV19 combines with J gene TRBJ1-3; TRBD1 is a possible D gene (5 bases). V was pared by 3 bases and J by 0 bases, with 15 bases between. Germline CDR1 LNHDA, CDR2 SQIVND (reference sequence). The CDR3 spans 17 residues. The CDR3 spells CASSIWTPTSSGNTIYF. The CDR3 bases are TGTGCCAGTAGTATTTGGACACCCACGAGCTCTGGAAACACCATATATTTT.

The chain carries TRBV7-2 and TRBJ1-5, with 9 bases that match TRBD1. The CDR3 loop spans 17 amino acids. The germline gives CDR1 SGHTA, CDR2 FQGNSA. V trimming: 5 bases; J trimming: 7 bases; junction bases outside the gene matches: 15. CDR3 coding DNA: TGTGCCAGCAGCCTTGGTACCGGGACAGGGATGCGGCAGCCCCAGCATTTT. Translated, it gives CASSLGTGTGMRQPQHF.

The gene calls are TRBV6-5 and TRBJ1-4; a weak D match, TRBD1 (6 bases). Per germline, CDR1 MNHEY and CDR2 SVGAGI. Trimming shortened V by 4 bases and J by 5 bases, and 11 bases separated the two germline ends. CDR3 length equals 14 residues. The CDR3 protein is CASSWAGANEKLFF. In DNA form, the CDR3 reads TGTGCCAGCAGTTGGGCAGGGGCGAATGAAAAACTGTTTTTT.